This TCR beta chain was documented in a study of cytomegalovirus exposure and HLA in healthy donors. Findings and caveats of the study: As was reported, the classifier diagnosed cytomegalovirus status with high specificity and sensitivity.

Researchers ran the PCR with 60 Vbeta and 13 Jbeta primers. TCRdb keeps only in-frame clones here, not all; method: immunoSEQ multiplex PCR. The sample lists fewer than 120,000 clones; 65% to 85% were seen once. With respect to this clone: The antigen is unknown.

J was trimmed by 4 bases and V by 1 base; bases with no gene match: 6. This CDR3 is built from 15 residues. The germline gives CDR1 GTSNPN, CDR2 SVGIG (reference sequence). The clonotype comes from a man aged 25-40 years in good health and CMV-seropositive. The V and J genes are TRBV30 and TRBJ1-2, with 10 positions matching TRBD1. The sample comprised PBMCs. CDR3 DNA sequence: TGTGCCTGGAGTGCCGACAGGGGGCTTAGCTATGGCTACACCTTC. Amino acids: CAWSADRGLSYGYTF.